Below, one T cell receptor beta chain is given with its context. This sample is drawn from a study of CD8 T cells in Susac syndrome. An input of roughly 0.45 to 1 ug of RNA was subjected to reverse transcription using random hexamers. Coverage of TCR beta CDR3 amplification by immunoSEQ multiplex PCR extended to 54 Vbeta and 13 Jbeta. MiXCR was run by TCRdb on the immunoSEQ multiplex PCR reads, yielding one entry per CDR3 protein. The sample carries around 160,000 distinct CDR3 sequences, roughly 95% recorded once. CDR1 and CDR2 from the germline V gene are LNHDA and SQIVND (reference sequence). The V end lost 1 base, the J end lost 3 bases, and 4 bases lay between the germline ends. The CDR3 is 13 amino acids. The T cells that were sequenced for TCR beta were CD8+ and CD4+ cells from blood. Treatment-naive patients with stable or active relapsing-remitting disease were the multiple sclerosis controls.

This sequence was found in a human donor with multiple sclerosis. What was sequenced was CD4+ T cells from PBMCs. V gene TRBV19 combines with J gene TRBJ1-5; D remains ambiguous. The CDR3 region has the DNA TGTGCCAGTAGTATAGCCTACAATCAGCCCCAGCATTTT. Encoded protein: CASSIAYNQPQHF.